The 15 T cell receptor beta chains listed next were all sequenced from one sample in a study of technical replicates of blood from a handful of donors. Profiling relied on immunoSEQ multiplex PCR, and the TCRdb table lists in-frame clones only, not all of them. The sample consists of 75,000 to 95,000 clones, around nine tenths of them appearing once. Material for sequencing was T cells isolated from PBMCs. Every receptor here comes from a human donor in good health.

For this clone: The junction differs from germline at one of its ends, possibly a read error. The genes are TRBV7-7 and TRBJ1-1, with D perhaps matching TRBD1 (5 bases). This CDR3 is 13 amino acids long. CDR1 and CDR2 from the germline V gene are SSHAT and FNYEAQ (reference sequence). DNA of the CDR3: TGTGCTAGCAGCTCCGACAGAAACACTGAAGCTTTCTTT. It yields the protein CASSSDRNTEAFF.

This clone was recorded once. The chain couples TRBV5-1 to TRBJ2-7; D is ambiguous. Germline V gene data show CDR1 as SGHRS and CDR2 as YFSETQ. V shed 2 bases and J shed 0 bases, with 15 bases lying between them. The CDR3 contains 16 residues. The CDR3 spells CASSFQQPAGSYEQYF. The DNA for the CDR3 is TGCGCCAGCAGCTTTCAACAGCCGGCCGGCTCCTACGAGCAGTACTTC.

CDR3 sequence: CSVPKGGSYEQYF. The CDR3 coding sequence is TGCAGCGTTCCGAAGGGGGGGTCCTACGAGCAGTACTTC. The chain carries TRBV29-1 and TRBJ2-7; possible D gene TRBD2, 7 bases. Deletions cut 5 bases from V and 1 base from J, with 12 bases between. Germline V CDR1 and CDR2: SQVTM, ANQGSEA. The CDR3 totals 13 residues.

The gene calls are TRBV7-8 and TRBJ2-7; 11 bases are a match to TRBD2. CDR3 length equals 13 residues. CDR1 and CDR2 (germline): SGHVS, FQNEAQ. V lost 4 bases to trimming and J lost 6 bases; unmatched junction nucleotides: 2. The CDR3 DNA sequence: TGTGCCAGCAGCTCCGGGACTAGCGGCGAGCAGTACTTC. This encodes CASSSGTSGEQYF.

This rearrangement joins TRBV14 to TRBJ2-2, with a possible D match to TRBD1 (6 bases). V lost 3 bases and J lost 7, with 12 bases in between. Germline CDR1 reads SGHDN; CDR2 reads FVKESK. The CDR3 totals 14 residues. This CDR3 is CASSHPETGGELFF. DNA of the CDR3: TGTGCCAGCAGCCACCCCGAGACAGGCGGGGAGCTGTTTTTT.

V usage is TRBV2 and J usage is TRBJ1-1; D is undetermined. V shed 3 bases and J shed 7 bases, with 6 bases lying between them. CDR3 length: 11 amino acids. Germline V gives CDR1 SNHLY, CDR2 FYNNEI. The CDR3 DNA sequence: TGTGCCAGCAGTGACCCCGTTGAAGCTTTCTTT. Translation gives CASSDPVEAFF.

In this sample, this clone turned up once. V usage is TRBV29-1 and J usage is TRBJ2-6; D is ambiguous. The germline V and J ends were trimmed by 4 bases and 7 bases, with 17 bases remaining between them. The CDR3 totals 15 residues. From germline, CDR1 is SQVTM and CDR2 ANQGSEA. CDR3 amino acids: CSVVGSVNGANVLTF. The CDR3 coding sequence is TGCAGCGTTGTAGGAAGCGTCAACGGAGCCAACGTCCTGACTTTC.

The V gene is TRBV5-6, the J gene TRBJ1-2; 9 bases line up with TRBD1. This CDR3 spans 14 amino acids. Germline V gives CDR1 SGHDT, CDR2 YYEEEE. V gave up 5 bases and J gave up 7 bases; unmatched junction bases: 9. CDR3 region: CASSYRDRETGYTF. The CDR3 nucleotides are TGTGCCAGCAGTTACCGGGACAGGGAAACTGGCTACACCTTC.

The chain has TRBV14 and TRBJ2-5; 7 nucleotides match TRBD2. Germline V gene lookup returns CDR1 SGHDN and CDR2 FVKESK. The CDR3 totals 13 residues. Trimming at V came to 3 bases and at J to 2 bases, leaving 0 bases not matched to a gene. CDR3 amino acids: CASSQGGQETQYF. For the CDR3, the DNA is TGTGCCAGCAGCCAGGGAGGGCAAGAGACCCAGTACTTC.

The chain joins TRBV5-6 to TRBJ2-7; a possible D gene is TRBD2 (6 bases). This CDR3 is built from 15 residues. V was cut by 4 bases and J by 5 bases, with 19 bases left in between. Germline-derived CDR1 and CDR2 are SGHDT and YYEEEE. CDR3 DNA sequence: TGTGCCAGCAGCCCCGTTACGGGGGTGAGGGACGAGCAGTACTTC. The encoded protein is CASSPVTGVRDEQYF.

This clone was seen a handful of times. The gene calls are TRBV18 and TRBJ1-5, with D possibly being TRBD1 (5 bases). The CDR3 runs to 14 residues. Germline CDR1 is KGHSH and CDR2 is LQKENI. V was clipped by 2 bases and J by 6 bases, with 11 bases between them. CDR3 region: CASSPTREVQPQHF. The CDR3 DNA is TGTGCCAGCTCACCAACCAGGGAAGTTCAGCCCCAGCATTTT.

J is TRBJ2-5 and V is TRBV29-1; D might be TRBD1 (5 bases). Germline V gene sequence: CDR1 SQVTM, CDR2 ANQGSEA. Trimming left V 8 bases short and J 1 base short, with 14 bases between. The CDR3 contains 13 residues. The CDR3: CSSWGPFQETQYF. The CDR3 DNA reads TGCAGCTCCTGGGGCCCCTTCCAAGAGACCCAGTACTTC.

The J gene is TRBJ2-2, the V gene TRBV7-6, with a weak D call TRBD2 (6 bases). The CDR3 length is 14 residues. Trimming shortened V by 1 base and J by 4 bases, and 7 bases separated the two germline ends. Per germline, CDR1 SGHVS and CDR2 FNYEAQ. The CDR3 DNA sequence: TGTGCCAGCAGCTTAGTCGGGAGCACCGGGGAGCTGTTTTTT. This gives the protein CASSLVGSTGELFF.

For the CDR3, the DNA is TGTGCCAGCGGTCACTCCGGGGGCCAAGAGACCCAGTACTTC. Translating gives CASGHSGGQETQYF. V and J are TRBV5-4 and TRBJ2-5; tentative D call: TRBD2 (6 bases). Trimming stripped 7 bases from V and 1 base from J, with 14 bases between. Germline CDR1 reads SGHNT; CDR2 reads YYREEE (reference sequence). The CDR3 consists of 14 residues. The whole variable domain, filled in from reference TRBV5-4 and TRBJ2-5, reads ETGVTQSPTHLIKTRGQQVTLRCSSQSGHNTVSWYQQALGQGPQFIFQYYREEENGRGNFPPRFSGLQFPNYSSELNVNALELDDSALYLCASGHSGGQETQYFGPGTRLLVL.

The rearrangement links TRBV7-8 to TRBJ2-1; D unresolved. The CDR3 loop spans 12 amino acids. Germline CDR1 and CDR2: SGHVS and FQNEAQ. Trimming cost V 5 bases and J 12 bases, with 14 bases left between them. CDR3 nucleotides: TGTGCCAGCAGCCCCCGTGGTCCGGGGCAGTTCTTC. It translates to CASSPRGPGQFF.